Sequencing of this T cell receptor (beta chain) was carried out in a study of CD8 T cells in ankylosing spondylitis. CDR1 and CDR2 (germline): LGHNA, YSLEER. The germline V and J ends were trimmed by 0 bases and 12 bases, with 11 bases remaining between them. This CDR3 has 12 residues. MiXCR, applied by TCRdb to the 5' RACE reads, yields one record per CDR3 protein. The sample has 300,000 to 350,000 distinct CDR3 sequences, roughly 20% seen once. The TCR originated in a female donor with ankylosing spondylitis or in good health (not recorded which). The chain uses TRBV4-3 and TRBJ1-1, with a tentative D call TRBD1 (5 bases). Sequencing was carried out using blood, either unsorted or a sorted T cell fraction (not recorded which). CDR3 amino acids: CASSQETGESFF. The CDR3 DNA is TGCGCCAGCAGCCAAGAGACGGGGGAGTCTTTCTTT.